A single T cell receptor beta chain is shown here with its context. What antigen it recognizes has not been identified. No per-base quality is available; no much larger clone lies one base away. Each collaborating institution followed its own protocols to collect whole blood in K2EDTA tubes. For TCRbeta analysis, collaborators shipped samples as frozen whole blood, isolated PBMCs, or DNA extracted from either of those sample types. TCRbeta CDR3 regions were amplified from genomic DNA using the immunoSEQ Assay, a bias-controlled multiplex PCR. On the authors' methods: The number of nucleated cells in each sample was estimated from the amplification of reference gene primers within the assay. Sequence reads were collapsed and filtered to measure the absolute abundance of every unique TCRbeta CDR3 rearrangement. For each sample, productive Simpson clonality was calculated as the square root of Simpson's diversity index across productive rearrangements. TCRdb limited this immuneACCESS table to in-frame rearrangements with V and J called. A share of clones is missing; checked studies link under half to unresolved V genes, and the rest is unexplained. That table supplies the V and J calls and clone size; D and trimming were determined from the DNA. The sample yields some 150,000 clones; around 81% were counted once. Of the sample, approximately 9.1% falls within the top ten clones.

This record comes from a study of blood T cell repertoires in COVID-19 (dated by TCRdb to about 2020). Regarding the complete study: Collaborator samples came from the United States, Italy and Spain and covered acute and convalescent phases of COVID-19. The material from the prospective study consisted of cDNA or gDNA derived from T cells, B-cell-depleted T cells, or PBMCs. Subjects who had been exposed to COVID-19, were actively infected with it, or had recovered from it provided the deeply sampled blood TCRbeta repertoires that made up the dataset. The repertoires were made available in a free public database intended to serve as a resource for research on the immune response to SARS-CoV-2. Samples were obtained from the ongoing ImmuneRACE study (first 160 participants) and from some 1,300 subjects provided by 6 global collaborators. Nearly every sample came with metadata listing a de-identified subject ID, COVID-19 status, age in years and sex. Where available, HLA class I and class II types were obtained from metadata supplied by the sample provider rather than from assay-based typing.

Broader findings and caveats from the paper: The quantity of clinical and demographic metadata differed by source and by participant and was supplied without curation.

This receptor was obtained from a woman aged 60-75 years with active or convalescent COVID-19. Material: peripheral blood.

The nucleotides read TGTGCCAGCAGTTTTAAAAACAGGGAGCTGTTTTTT. This translates into CASSFKNRELFF. The sequence is built from TRBV6-6 and TRBJ2-2, with the D gene uncertain. The V end loses 4 bases and the J end loses 9 bases, and a stretch of 9 bases separates them. Based on the germline V gene (reference sequence), the CDR1 and CDR2 sequences are MNHNY and SVGAGI. The CDR3 runs 12 amino acids, cysteine and phenylalanine included. CDR3 DNA only is kept here, 36 bases in frame from base 1.